This is a list of T cell receptor beta chains from one sample in a study of molecular identifiers for immune sequencing clone quantification. TCRdb fed the PCR reads into MiXCR, producing one record per CDR3 protein. The sample includes some 680,000 distinct CDR3 sequences, about 25% of them seen just once. The sequenced material came from naive CD8+ T cells from blood, with Jurkat cell RNA spiked in. Receptor source: a human donor in good health. Some libraries in this study had Jurkat cell RNA spiked in. CDR3s include the opening cysteine and the closing phenylalanine or tryptophan. D genes are given only for firm matches. A row's size may be missing; if present it is once, few, many or a size class.

J: TRBJ2-3
D: TRBD1
size: many
V: TRBV5-4
length: 17
CDR3: CASSLAGTGYRTDTQYF
DNA: TGTGCCAGCAGCTTGGCCGGGACAGGGTACCGCACAGATACGCAGTATTTT

J: TRBJ2-5
D: NA
size: many
V: TRBV5-8
length: 13
CDR3: CASSPISPETQYF
DNA: TGTGCCAGCAGCCCGATCAGCCCAGAGACCCAGTACTTC

J: TRBJ2-5
D: TRBD1
size: many
V: TRBV27
length: 15
CDR3: CASSFGQGIGETQYF
DNA: TGTGCCAGCAGTTTTGGACAGGGTATAGGAGAGACCCAGTACTTC

J: TRBJ2-7
D: TRBD2
size: few
V: TRBV9
length: 15
CDR3: CASSVGSGSPYEQYF
DNA: TGTGCCAGCAGCGTAGGAAGCGGGAGCCCCTACGAGCAGTACTTC

J: TRBJ2-3
D: TRBD2
size: few
V: TRBV7-6
length: 19
CDR3: CASSLGPGLAGTLTDTQYF
DNA: TGTGCCAGCAGCTTAGGACCGGGACTAGCGGGGACCTTGACAGATACGCAGTATTTT

J: TRBJ1-2
D: NA
size: NA
V: TRBV4-1
length: 18
CDR3: CASSHDILVITGLYGYTF
DNA: TGCGCCAGCAGCCATGATATTTTGGTGATAACAGGGCTATATGGCTACACCTTC

J: TRBJ2-7
D: TRBD1
size: NA
V: TRBV27
length: 14
CDR3: CASSATGGHYEQYF
DNA: TGTGCCAGCAGTGCGACAGGGGGACACTACGAGCAGTACTTC

J: TRBJ1-1
D: NA
size: few
V: TRBV12-5
length: 13
CDR3: CASLRGVNTEAFF
DNA: TGTGCTAGTTTGAGGGGAGTGAACACTGAAGCTTTCTTT

J: TRBJ2-1
D: TRBD2
size: many
V: TRBV20-1
length: 15
CDR3: CSARDQTSGYNEQFF
DNA: TGCAGTGCTAGAGACCAAACTAGCGGCTACAATGAGCAGTTCTTC

J: TRBJ2-7
D: TRBD1
size: NA
V: TRBV4-1
length: 15
CDR3: CASSQEARQGAQVFF
DNA: TGCGCCAGCAGCCAAGAAGCGCGGCAGGGGGCGCAAGTTTTCTTC

J: TRBJ2-5
D: TRBD2
size: NA
V: TRBV12-3/TRBV12-4
length: 16
CDR3: CASSTGTSGNLETQYF
DNA: TGTGCCAGCAGTACCGGAACTAGCGGAAATCTGGAGACCCAGTACTTC

J: TRBJ2-7
D: TRBD2
size: few
V: TRBV19
length: 16
CDR3: CASSIGPSGGTYEQYF
DNA: TGTGCCAGTAGTATAGGTCCTAGCGGGGGGACCTACGAGCAGTACTTC

J: TRBJ2-7
D: TRBD1
size: many
V: TRBV4-1
length: 15
CDR3: CASSQDRGQAYEQYF
DNA: TGCGCCAGCAGCCAAGATCGGGGACAGGCCTACGAGCAGTACTTC